This TCR beta chain appears in the sequencing data of a study of OX40 agonist ivuxolimab in advanced cancers. In the study overall: Patients received the agonistic anti-OX40 (CD134) antibody ivuxolimab. Head and neck, renal cell, melanoma or hepatocellular carcinoma were the cancers that dose-escalation patients had.

Profiled with immunoSEQ multiplex PCR; TCRdb holds only in-frame clones, not every one. In the table there are some 110,000 clones, 90% of which are singletons. Findings and limits, study-wide: Expanded clones were, on average, more numerous in CD8+ T cells than in CD4+.

The germline CDR1 and CDR2 sequences are SGDLS and YYNGEE. Trimming cost V 0 bases and J 2 bases, with 7 bases left between them. CDR3 length: 14 residues. In the case of this clone: The antigen is unknown.

The specimen was CD4+ or CD8+ T cells sorted from blood, collected in a trial of the OX40 agonist ivuxolimab. The chain employs TRBV9 and TRBJ2-3, with no clear D. This TCR derives from an adult with an advanced solid tumor such as melanoma, head and neck, liver or kidney cancer. CDR3 nucleotides: TGTGCCAGCAGCGTAGGGAGTATCACAGATACGCAGTATTTT. Translation gives CASSVGSITDTQYF.